A single sample is the source of the 27 T cell receptor beta chains below, sequenced in a study of T cells in Graves' hyperthyroidism and ophthalmopathy. Amplified TCR beta CDR3 regions derived from RNA transcripts. In the first-round RT-PCR of the TCR CDR3, the HTBI primer set was used. TCRdb recomputed calls from the multiplex PCR reads with MiXCR, one row per CDR3 protein. The sample carries 530,000 or so distinct CDR3 sequences, around 46% recorded once. The material sequenced was peripheral blood or thyroid tissue (not recorded which). Receptors were obtained from a young woman with Graves' hyperthyroidism.

This clonotype occurred many times. The chain combines TRBV6-2 or TRBV6-3 with TRBJ2-7; unclear D gene. Germline values: CDR1 MNHEY, CDR2 SVGEGT. The V end was cut by 6 bases, the J end by 5 bases, with 14 bases between. The CDR3 covers 13 residues. This CDR3 reads CASSPQPAHEQYF. CDR3 coding DNA: TGTGCCAGCAGCCCGCAGCCAGCCCACGAGCAGTACTTC.

The CDR3 DNA is TGTGCCACCAGTGATTTCTCAACAGGGGGTTTAGCAGATACGCAGTATTTT. It codes for CATSDFSTGGLADTQYF. The chain joins TRBV24-1 to TRBJ2-3; 8 bases map to TRBD1. From germline, CDR1 is KGHDR and CDR2 SFDVKD. The V segment lost 1 base and the J segment 4 bases; nucleotides outside the gene matches: 9. The CDR3 runs 17 residues.

The chain carries TRBV18 and TRBJ1-1; 10 bases map to TRBD1. Germline V gene lookup returns CDR1 KGHSH and CDR2 LQKENI. The ends lost 2 bases at V and 7 bases at J; junction bases unmatched: 10. The CDR3 extends over 16 amino acids. The DNA of the CDR3 is TGTGCCAGCTCACCAATGCCCCGGGACAGGGGAGTTGAAGCTTTCTTT. It encodes CASSPMPRDRGVEAFF. Looking up the rest from reference TRBV18 and TRBJ1-1 gives the full variable domain: NAGVMQNPRHLVRRRGQEARLRCSPMKGHSHVYWYRQLPEEGLKFMVYLQKENIIDESGMPKERFSAEFPKEGPSILRIQQVVRGDSAAYFCASSPMPRDRGVEAFFGQGTRLTVV.

The V gene is TRBV7-9, the J gene TRBJ2-3, with 10 bases lining up with TRBD2. CDR3 length: 16 amino acids. Unmatched junction bases numbered 4, after V lost 3 bases and J lost 1 base. CDR1 is SEHNR and CDR2 is FQNEAQ in the germline V gene (reference sequence). The CDR3 spells CASSLTGTSGTDTQYF. The CDR3 DNA is TGTGCCAGCAGCTTGACAGGGACTAGCGGCACAGATACGCAGTATTTT.

The chain has TRBV20-1 and TRBJ2-1; 8 nucleotides match TRBD1. The trim removed 5 bases at V and 2 bases at J, leaving 14 bases unmatched. The CDR3 runs 17 residues. Germline CDR1 DFQATT, CDR2 SNEGSKA (reference sequence). The CDR3 here is CSAFASPGQVTYNEQFF. The CDR3 DNA is TGCAGTGCTTTCGCCTCTCCGGGACAGGTGACCTACAATGAGCAGTTCTTC.

The sample holds one count of this clonotype. The chain links TRBV20-1 to TRBJ1-1, with 7 bases lining up with TRBD1. V was clipped by 4 bases and J by 0 bases; unmatched bases: 5. Germline CDR1 reads DFQATT; CDR2 reads SNEGSKA (reference sequence). There are 14 residues in the CDR3. The CDR3 DNA follows: TGCAGTGCTAAGGGGGCCAGCTTGAACACTGAAGCTTTCTTT. This codes for CSAKGASLNTEAFF.

J is TRBJ1-1 and V is TRBV5-1, with D possibly being TRBD1 (5 bases). Germline lookup yields CDR1 SGHRS and CDR2 YFSETQ. This CDR3 comprises 15 residues. The ends were cut back, 0 bases at V and 5 bases at J, with 14 bases in the middle. CDR3 DNA sequence: TGCGCCAGCAGCTTGGTTGGGACCTCAACGACTGAAGCTTTCTTT. This sequence encodes CASSLVGTSTTEAFF.

There are many counts of this clonotype. J is TRBJ1-5 and V is TRBV2; 7 bases map to TRBD1. Germline CDR1 is SNHLY and CDR2 is FYNNEI. Losses at the gene ends were 6 bases for V and 0 bases for J; bases not matched to a gene: 11. The CDR3 is made up of 17 amino acids. Here the CDR3 DNA reads TGTGCCAGCAGACGAAACAGACAGGGTAATAGCAATCAGCCCCAGCATTTT. Protein sequence: CASRRNRQGNSNQPQHF.

Comments on this clonotype: Given the absence of the conserved phenylalanine or tryptophan at the CDR3 end, a read error is likely. It is unclear where the CDR3 begins or ends on the DNA, so no DNA is shown, and the CDR3 is as TCRdb lists it. This chain connects TRBV9 to TRBJ1-4; TRBD1, the table's D call, lacks a check against the DNA. Germline CDR1 is SGDLS and CDR2 is YYNGEE. The CDR3 contains 10 residues when both ends are counted. The CDR3 reads CASSPVTGGL.

This clonotype was seen ten or more times. The rearrangement uses TRBV5-1 and TRBJ1-4; 7 bases match TRBD1. This CDR3 contains 16 residues. The ends lost 4 bases at V and 2 bases at J; junction bases unmatched: 8. CDR1 is SGHRS and CDR2 is YFSETQ in the germline V gene. This CDR3 reads CASSRTGPVTNEKLFF. The CDR3 DNA follows: TGCGCCAGCAGCCGGACAGGCCCTGTCACTAATGAAAAACTGTTTTTT. Full variable domain (rest looked up from reference TRBV5-1 and TRBJ1-4): KAGVTQTPRYLIKTRGQQVTLSCSPISGHRSVSWYQQTPGQGLQFLFEYFSETQRNKGNFPGRFSGRQFSNSRSEMNVSTLELGDSALYLCASSRTGPVTNEKLFFGSGTQLSVL.

J is TRBJ2-2 and V is TRBV10-3, with D perhaps matching TRBD2 (5 bases). The CDR3 has 15 residues. Trimming shortened V by 7 bases and J by 4 bases, and 16 bases separated the two germline ends. Germline loops: CDR1 ENHRY, CDR2 SYGVKD. CDR3 sequence: CAITGERAGTGELFF. CDR3 nucleotides: TGTGCCATCACTGGGGAGAGGGCTGGCACCGGGGAGCTGTTTTTT.

This clonotype was observed many times. This chain connects TRBV7-9 to TRBJ1-2; D is unresolved. The germline gives CDR1 SEHNR, CDR2 FQNEAQ (reference sequence). CDR3 length equals 14 residues. Trimming removed 1 base at V and 2 bases at J, with 8 bases between. The CDR3 here is CASSLGLINYGYTF. The CDR3 DNA reads TGTGCCAGCAGCTTAGGACTGATAAACTATGGCTACACCTTC.

This clonotype showed up just a few times. The chain joins TRBV5-1 to TRBJ2-5; D perhaps matches TRBD2 (7 bases). Germline CDR1 and CDR2: SGHRS and YFSETQ. V lost 7 bases to trimming and J lost 9 bases, with 13 bases between them. The CDR3 sequence is 11 residues long. This chain's CDR3 is CASGGANAQYF. Written as DNA, the CDR3 is TGCGCCAGCGGGGGGGCGAACGCCCAGTACTTC.

The table lists this clonotype with many counts. The gene calls are TRBV12-3 or TRBV12-4 and TRBJ1-5; D is possibly TRBD1 (5 bases). The CDR3 runs 16 residues. V was pared by 1 base and J by 6 bases, with 16 bases between. The CDR3 DNA is TGTGCCAGCAGTTTAGGTGGCAGGGTGTCGGGTCAGCCCCAGCATTTT. Amino acid sequence: CASSLGGRVSGQPQHF.

This clonotype has at least ten counts. The chain carries TRBV6-5 and TRBJ1-1; perhaps TRBD1 as D (6 bases). The CDR3 spans 12 residues. Germline CDR1 reads MNHEY; CDR2 reads SVGAGI. The ends were cut back, 7 bases at V and 4 bases at J, with 10 bases in the middle. The DNA for the CDR3 is TGTGCCAGCAACAGGGCGGCCACTGAAGCTTTCTTT. Its translation is CASNRAATEAFF.

This clonotype was seen repeatedly, ten times or more. This chain joins TRBV20-1 and TRBJ2-7; 8 nucleotides match TRBD2. CDR1 DFQATT and CDR2 SNEGSKA come from the germline V gene (reference sequence). This CDR3 is 15 amino acids long. V lost 3 bases and J lost 2; bases outside the gene matches: 9. The CDR3 nucleotides are TGCAGTGCTAGGGGGATGAGCGGGAGAACCTACGAGCAGTACTTC. As protein: CSARGMSGRTYEQYF.

This clonotype was seen a few times. This sequence joins TRBV2 and TRBJ2-7, with 13 bases lining up with TRBD2. CDR3 size: 15 residues. The germline CDR1 and CDR2 sequences are SNHLY and FYNNEI. V shed 6 bases, J shed 0 bases, and the junction held 2 bases outside the gene matches. CDR3 sequence (DNA): TGTGCCAGCAGGGGGACTAGCGGGAACTCCTACGAGCAGTACTTC. Protein sequence: CASRGTSGNSYEQYF.

This clonotype was observed at least ten times. This sequence joins TRBV7-2 and TRBJ1-5; D gene uncertain. The CDR3 is 14 residues long. Germline assignment: CDR1 SGHTA and CDR2 FQGNSA. The V end lost 7 bases, the J end lost 1 base, and 11 bases lay between the germline ends. Written as DNA, the CDR3 is TGTGCCAGCACTCCGGGCAGCAGCAATCAGCCCCAGCATTTT. It specifies CASTPGSSNQPQHF.

With respect to this clonotype: At one of its ends the junction is not consistent with the germline gene, which may arise from a read error. The J gene is TRBJ2-2, the V gene TRBV24-1; 7 bases are shared with TRBD2. The CDR3 runs to 17 residues. Germline-derived CDR1 and CDR2 are KGHDR and SFDVKD. The DNA for the CDR3 is TGTGCCAGCAGTCCCCTGGGTGCAGCGGGGTACACCGGGGAGCTGTTTTTT. It yields the protein CASSPLGAAGYTGELFF.

This clonotype was seen a few times. The chain carries TRBV2 and TRBJ2-7; either TRBD1 or TRBD2 may supply D (6 bases each). Trimming shortened V by 3 bases and J by 7 bases, and 13 bases separated the two germline ends. Germline values: CDR1 SNHLY, CDR2 FYNNEI. This CDR3 has 13 amino acids. DNA of the CDR3: TGTGCCAGCAGTGAGCGGGACACCGGGGAGCAGTACTTC. Translating it yields CASSERDTGEQYF.

The chain links TRBV10-3 to TRBJ2-5; 8 bases map to TRBD2. Germline loops: CDR1 ENHRY, CDR2 SYGVKD. CDR3 length equals 15 residues. With V trimmed by 3 bases and J by 5 bases, 8 bases remained unmatched. The CDR3 bases are TGTGCCATCAGTGACTATAGCGGGATTATGGAGACCCAGTACTTC. Its protein is CAISDYSGIMETQYF.

This clonotype was observed many times. The chain couples TRBV7-2 to TRBJ2-7, with 12 bases lining up with TRBD2. Per germline, CDR1 SGHTA and CDR2 FQGNSA. After removal of 4 bases from V and 4 bases from J, the junction contained 5 bases not matched to a gene. CDR3 length: 15 amino acids. The CDR3 DNA follows: TGTGCCAGCAGCTGGACTAGCGGGATAGGGTACGAGCAGTACTTC. Its translation: CASSWTSGIGYEQYF.

The chain has TRBV4-2 and TRBJ1-4; 9 bases fit TRBD1. Looked up from germline, CDR1 is LGHNA and CDR2 is YNFKEQ. The trim removed 5 bases at V and 0 bases at J, leaving 10 bases unmatched. CDR3 length: 18 amino acids. This CDR3 is CASSSFLRTGATNEKLFF. CDR3 nucleotides: TGTGCCAGCAGCTCCTTTCTTCGGACAGGGGCAACTAATGAAAAACTGTTTTTT.

The CDR3 loop is CASSTGTDYNEQFF. The CDR3 coding sequence is TGTGCCAGCAGCACCGGGACAGACTACAATGAGCAGTTCTTC. The genes are TRBV9 and TRBJ2-7, with 7 bases lining up with TRBD1. The J call could be wrong; TRBJ2-1 is a better fit for the DNA end. Germline assignment: CDR1 SGDLS and CDR2 YYNGEE. The CDR3 runs 14 residues.

This clonotype was picked up many times. V gene TRBV7-2 combines with J gene TRBJ1-1; 9 bases fit TRBD1. V lost 5 bases to trimming and J lost 7 bases; unmatched junction nucleotides: 5. Germline CDR1 is SGHTA and CDR2 is FQGNSA. The CDR3 runs 13 residues. The CDR3 reads CASSARTGVEAFF. CDR3 DNA: TGTGCCAGCAGCGCCCGGACAGGGGTTGAAGCTTTCTTT.

This clonotype was seen only a few times. The chain recombines TRBV7-9 with TRBJ2-3; weak D call: TRBD1 (6 bases). CDR3 length equals 13 residues. Germline-derived CDR1 and CDR2 are SEHNR and FQNEAQ (reference sequence). V was clipped by 5 bases and J by 10 bases, with 16 bases between them. For the CDR3, the DNA is TGTGCCAGCAGCGTCCTCCAGGGGAGTGCGCAGTATTTT. Translated, it gives CASSVLQGSAQYF.

On this clonotype itself: A clone one base away is much larger, so this may be a read error. The V gene is TRBV19, the J gene TRBJ1-4; D is perhaps TRBD1 (6 bases). CDR1 is LNHDA, CDR2 SQIVND, per germline (reference sequence). The V end was cut by 5 bases, the J end by 5 bases, with 15 bases between. The CDR3 is made up of 15 amino acids. CDR3 residues: CASSPRGRPNEKLFF. DNA for the CDR3: TGTGCCAGTAGTCCCAGGGGACGGCCCAATGAAAAACTGTTTTTT.